Shown below are 12 T cell receptor beta chains from a single sample sequenced in a study of blood T cell repertoires in COVID-19 (dated by TCRdb to the early 2020s). Library preparation employed the immunoSEQ multiplex PCR assay. Not all clones reach the TCRdb copy of this immuneACCESS table, which keeps in-frame sequences only. Checked studies attribute under half of the gap to unresolved V genes and leave the rest unexplained. In all, the sample holds 35,000 to 50,000 clones, and approximately 85% of those were seen once. The top ten constitute 12% of the sample. Sequencing was done on a sample of peripheral blood. These receptors were obtained from a human donor in a cohort sampled during active COVID-19.

The rearrangement joins TRBV6-5 to TRBJ2-7; TRBD1 is a possible D gene (5 bases). The CDR3 is 13 residues long. The germline V gene has CDR1 MNHEY and CDR2 SVGAGI. V was cut by 6 bases and J by 12 bases, with 21 bases left in between. CDR3 residues: CASSQSPTDQRYF. The CDR3 region has the DNA TGTGCCAGCAGCCAATCACCGACAGACCAACGGTACTTC.

The chain combines TRBV10-1 with TRBJ2-2, with 7 bases matching TRBD1. J was trimmed by 2 bases and V by 5 bases; bases with no gene match: 2. This CDR3 spans 14 amino acids. Germline-derived CDR1 and CDR2 are WNHNN and SYGVQD (reference sequence). DNA of the CDR3: TGCGCCAGCAGTCGGGACAGTAACACCGGGGAGCTGTTTTTT. Amino acid sequence: CASSRDSNTGELFF.

The chain has TRBV5-1 and TRBJ2-5; 7 nucleotides agree with TRBD2. There are 15 residues in the CDR3. Germline trimming cut 4 bases from V and 4 bases from J; bases unmatched to any gene: 10. Germline CDR1 SGHRS, CDR2 YFSETQ. The CDR3 sequence is CASSLTGRPGETQYF. The CDR3, as DNA: TGCGCCAGCAGCCTAACCGGGAGGCCAGGAGAGACCCAGTACTTC.

The chain uses TRBV3-1 (or the pseudogene TRBV3-2) and TRBJ2-1; 9 bases agree with TRBD2. J was trimmed by 9 bases and V by 0 bases; bases with no gene match: 6. This CDR3 is built from 15 residues. Germline CDR1 LGHDT, CDR2 YNNKEL (reference sequence). As DNA, the CDR3 is TGTGCCAGCAGCCAAGAAGCTAGCGGGGACGGTGAGCAGTTCTTC. This translates into CASSQEASGDGEQFF.

The chain joins TRBV10-1 to TRBJ2-7; TRBD1 might be the D (6 bases). Germline CDR1 and CDR2: WNHNN and SYGVQD (reference sequence). The CDR3 runs to 15 residues. The ends were cut back, 5 bases at V and 0 bases at J, with 14 bases in the middle. The CDR3 loop is CASSQGSGASYEQYF. Here the CDR3 DNA reads TGCGCCAGCAGTCAGGGATCAGGGGCCTCCTACGAGCAGTACTTC.

The CDR3 sequence: CASSLNTGELFF. DNA for the CDR3: TGTGCCAGCAGCCTGAACACCGGGGAGCTGTTTTTT. The genes are TRBV7-9 and TRBJ2-2; D not certain. Germline assignment: CDR1 SEHNR and CDR2 FQNEAQ (reference sequence). The CDR3 is 12 residues long. V lost 5 bases and J lost 1, with 2 bases in between.

This clone has just a few counts. J is TRBJ1-5 and V is TRBV7-9, with 7 bases fitting TRBD1. CDR1 SEHNR and CDR2 FQNEAQ come from the germline V gene (reference sequence). CDR3 size: 15 residues. Germline trimming cut 5 bases from V and 7 bases from J; bases unmatched to any gene: 11. CDR3 loop: CASSPWTGQGQPQHF. The CDR3 nucleotides are TGTGCCAGCAGCCCTTGGACAGGACAAGGACAGCCCCAGCATTTT.

This clone was found once. This chain uses TRBV28 with TRBJ2-2, with D tentatively TRBD2 (7 bases). Trimming removed 3 bases at V and 5 bases at J, with 10 bases between. The germline V gene encodes CDR1 MDHEN and CDR2 SYDVKM. The CDR3 runs 14 residues. CDR3 protein: CASSLRGRTGELFF. CDR3 nucleotides: TGTGCCAGCAGTTTGCGGGGGCGGACCGGGGAGCTGTTTTTT.

This chain links TRBV28 with TRBJ1-1; D is undetermined. Trimming removed 4 bases at V and 1 base at J, with 7 bases between. The CDR3 consists of 13 residues. From germline, CDR1 is MDHEN and CDR2 SYDVKM. For the CDR3, the DNA is TGTGCCAGCAGTTCCGTGGCGAACACTGAAGCTTTCTTT. Translating it yields CASSSVANTEAFF.

This clone occurred once. This rearrangement joins TRBV2 to TRBJ2-2, with 11 bases identical to TRBD1. Trimming took 6 bases from V and 3 from J; bases not matched to a gene: 3. Germline V lookup: CDR1 SNHLY, CDR2 FYNNEI. CDR3 size: 15 residues. The CDR3 nucleotides read TGTGCCAGCAGAGGACAGGGGGCCGACACCGGGGAGCTGTTTTTT. Protein product: CASRGQGADTGELFF.

The chain couples TRBV11-3 to TRBJ2-1; TRBD1 might be the D (5 bases). V lost 2 bases, J lost 8 bases, and 10 bases lay in between. Per germline, CDR1 SGHNT and CDR2 YENEEA. The CDR3 length is 13 residues. CDR3 sequence: CASSLIWGDEQFF. The CDR3 DNA follows: TGTGCCAGCAGCTTAATCTGGGGCGATGAGCAGTTCTTC.

The chain has TRBV7-6 and TRBJ2-7; D not certain. Germline V gene lookup returns CDR1 SGHVS and CDR2 FNYEAQ. The CDR3 is made up of 15 amino acids. Trimming removed 7 bases at V and 3 bases at J, with 19 bases between. This CDR3 reads CASIQGMQTIYEQYF. CDR3 sequence (DNA): TGTGCCAGCATCCAAGGAATGCAGACAATCTACGAGCAGTACTTC.